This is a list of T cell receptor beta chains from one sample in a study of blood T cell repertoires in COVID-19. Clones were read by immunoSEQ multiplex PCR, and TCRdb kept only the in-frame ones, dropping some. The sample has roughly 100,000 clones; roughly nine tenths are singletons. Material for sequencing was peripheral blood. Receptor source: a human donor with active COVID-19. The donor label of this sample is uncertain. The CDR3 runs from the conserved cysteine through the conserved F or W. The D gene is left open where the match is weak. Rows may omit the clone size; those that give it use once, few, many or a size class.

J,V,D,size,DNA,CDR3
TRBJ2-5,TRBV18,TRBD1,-,TGTGCCAGCTCACCCGGACAGGGGCAAGAGACCCAGTACTTC,CASSPGQGQETQYF
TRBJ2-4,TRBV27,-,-,TGTGCCAGCAGTTCACCAGGGTGGAGAGCCAAAAACATTCAGTACTTC,CASSSPGWRAKNIQYF
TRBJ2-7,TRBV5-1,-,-,TGCGCCAGCAGCTTGGGCCCGGGTTCCTCCTACGAGCAGTACTTC,CASSLGPGSSYEQYF
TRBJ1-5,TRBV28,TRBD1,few,TGTGCCAGCAGTTCCGGACAGGGGGATCAGCCCCAGCATTTT,CASSSGQGDQPQHF
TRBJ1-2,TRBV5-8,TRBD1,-,TGTGCCAGCAGCTCCAGGCCGGGACAGAGGGTTGCAAGCGGCTACACCTTC,CASSSRPGQRVASGYTF
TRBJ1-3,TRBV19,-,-,TGTGCCAGTAGTATACAGGGGCCTGGAAACACCATATATTTT,CASSIQGPGNTIYF
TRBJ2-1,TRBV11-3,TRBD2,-,TGTGCCAGCAGCTTAGGGACTAGCATGCATGAGCAGTTCTTC,CASSLGTSMHEQFF
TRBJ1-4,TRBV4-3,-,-,TGCGCCAGCAGCCCGGGTACGGGGGAAAAACTGTTTTTT,CASSPGTGEKLFF
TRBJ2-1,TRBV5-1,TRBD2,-,TGCGCCAGCAGCTCATACAAAACTAGCGGGGGGGTTACTAATGAGCAGTTCTTC,CASSSYKTSGGVTNEQFF
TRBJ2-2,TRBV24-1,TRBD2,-,TGTGCCTCGGGTAGCGGGGGAATGAACACCGGGGAGCTGTTTTTT,CASGSGGMNTGELFF
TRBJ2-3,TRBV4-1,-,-,TGCGCCAGCAGCCAAGGAGGCTTTTCTAGCACAGATACGCAGTATTTT,CASSQGGFSSTDTQYF
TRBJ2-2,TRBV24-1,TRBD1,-,TGTGCCACCAGTGATCACAGGGGGCTGGGCACCGGGGAGCTGTTTTTT,CATSDHRGLGTGELFF
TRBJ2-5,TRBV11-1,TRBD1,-,TGTGCCAGCAGCTTACAGACAGGGCTCTTCGTAGAGACCCAGTACTTC,CASSLQTGLFVETQYF
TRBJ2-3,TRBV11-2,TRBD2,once,TGTGCCAGCAGCTCAGGGACTAGCGGGGGGGCAATGGATACGCAGTATTTT,CASSSGTSGGAMDTQYF
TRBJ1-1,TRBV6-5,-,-,TGTGCCAGCAGTTACTCCGGTGGCACTGAAGCTTTCTTT,CASSYSGGTEAFF
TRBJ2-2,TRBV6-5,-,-,TGTGCCAGCAGCCGGGGTCGGACCGGGGAGCTGTTTTTT,CASSRGRTGELFF
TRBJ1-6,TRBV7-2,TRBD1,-,TGTGCCAGCAGATCGCAGACAGGGGCTTTTGATTCACCCCTCCACTTT,CASRSQTGAFDSPLHF
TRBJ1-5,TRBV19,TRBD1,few,TGTGCCAGTAGGGGGATACAGGGGGAAGGACAGCCCCAGCATTTT,CASRGIQGEGQPQHF
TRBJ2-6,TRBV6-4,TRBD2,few,TGTGCCAGCAGTGACCGGGGGGCTGGGGCCAACGTCCTGACTTTC,CASSDRGAGANVLTF
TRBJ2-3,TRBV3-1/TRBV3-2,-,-,TGTGCCAGCAGCCATCGTACAGATACGCAGTATTTT,CASSHRTDTQYF
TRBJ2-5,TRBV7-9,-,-,TGTGCCAGCAGCACGACAGACTACCAAGAGACCCAGTACTTC,CASSTTDYQETQYF
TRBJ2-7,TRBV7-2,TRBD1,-,TGTGCCAGCTGCTTAGGGCACACGACAGGGGGCCCGTACTTC,CASCLGHTTGGPYF
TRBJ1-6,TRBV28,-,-,TGTGCCAGCAGTCCGCCACAGGGATTGGGATCACCCCTCCACTTT,CASSPPQGLGSPLHF
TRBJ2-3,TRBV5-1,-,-,TGCGCCAGCAGCCCTCCGCGACAGGCGTCTAGCACAGATACGCAGTATTTT,CASSPPRQASSTDTQYF
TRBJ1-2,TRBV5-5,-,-,TGTGCCAGCAGCTTGGCGGTCTTAGGGGGAATCCGTCCCACGGGGGGCTACACCTTC,CASSLAVLGGIRPTGGYTF
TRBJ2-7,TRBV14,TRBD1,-,TGTGCCAGCAGACGAGGACAGGCCGAGCAGTACTTC,CASRRGQAEQYF
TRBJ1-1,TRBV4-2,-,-,TGTGCCAGCAGCCAAGGAACAGGAGCGGCTTTCTTT,CASSQGTGAAFF
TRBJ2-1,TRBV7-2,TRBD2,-,TGTGCCAGCAGCTTTTATTCGGCCGGGGGGGCCTACCATGAGCAGTTCTTC,CASSFYSAGGAYHEQFF